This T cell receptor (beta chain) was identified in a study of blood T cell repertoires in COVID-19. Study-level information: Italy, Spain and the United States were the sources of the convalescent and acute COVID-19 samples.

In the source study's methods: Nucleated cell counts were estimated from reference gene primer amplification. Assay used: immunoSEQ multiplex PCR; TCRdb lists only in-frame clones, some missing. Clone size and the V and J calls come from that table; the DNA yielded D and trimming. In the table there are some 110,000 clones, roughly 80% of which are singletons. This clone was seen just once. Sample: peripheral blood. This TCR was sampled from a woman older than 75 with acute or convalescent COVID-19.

In nucleotides, the CDR3 is TGTGCCAGCTCCCTAGTAATAGCCAAAAACATTCAGTACTTC. Translated: CASSLVIAKNIQYF. The chain has TRBV18 and TRBJ2-4; D not certain. Germline values: CDR1 KGHSH, CDR2 LQKENI. The CDR3 loop spans 14 amino acids. Trimming shortened V by 6 bases and J by 0 bases, and 9 bases separated the two germline ends.